This TCR beta chain was obtained from a study of blood T cell repertoires in COVID-19. At the level of the study: COVID-19 samples from acute and convalescent phases originated in the United States, Italy and Spain. Nucleic acid was either cDNA or gDNA, and it came from T cells, B-cell-depleted T cells, or PBMCs.

Germline V gene data show CDR1 as LNHDA and CDR2 as SQIVND (reference sequence). V gave up 8 bases and J gave up 6 bases; unmatched junction bases: 7. This CDR3 has 13 amino acids. Study processing details: How many nucleated cells were present was estimated from reference gene primer amplification. TCRdb's copy holds only in-frame clones and misses some; the assay was immunoSEQ multiplex PCR. That table furnishes V, J and clone size, whereas the DNA furnished D and trimming. The sample lists some 180,000 clones; over 80% were seen once. The Seattle site enrolled patients during active infection and followed them longitudinally.

This TCR came from a woman in her thirties or forties with COVID-19, enrolled during active disease. The sequencing sample was made of peripheral blood. This rearrangement joins TRBV19 to TRBJ2-7; 10 nucleotides match TRBD1. The CDR3 here is CASQDRGTSEQYF. In DNA, the CDR3 is TGTGCCAGTCAGGACAGGGGGACCTCCGAGCAGTACTTC.